This note documents a single T cell receptor (beta chain) sequence. Repertoires were generated with immunoSEQ multiplex PCR, while TCRdb's copy carries only in-frame clones and drops some. This table has 90,000 or so clones, about 88% appearing once. The data stem from a study of control samples from healthy donors and cancer patients. The CDR3 sequence is 15 residues long. Germline CDR1 reads MNHEY; CDR2 reads SMNVEV (reference sequence). The ends lost 5 bases at V and 7 bases at J; junction bases unmatched: 9. This sequence joins TRBV27 and TRBJ2-2; 8 bases align to TRBD1. The TCR was taken from a woman between 70 and 85 years old in good health. Sequencing was performed on blood. The CDR3 coding sequence is TGTGCCAGCAGTCTCGACAGGGGCGTTGACGGGGAGCTGTTTTTT. Amino acids: CASSLDRGVDGELFF.